These T cell receptor beta chains were read from a single sample in a study of monozygotic twins with inflammatory bowel disease. TCRdb reprocessed the 5' RACE reads, keeping one entry per CDR3 protein, no DNA. This table lists 85,000 to 110,000 distinct CDR3 sequences. The sequenced sample was blood. These receptors were collected from a human donor with ulcerative colitis or Crohn's disease, or a healthy co-twin of an affected twin (not recorded which). CDR3s include the opening cysteine and the closing phenylalanine or tryptophan.

j_gene: TRBJ2-7
v_gene: TRBV20-1
CDR3aa: CSASPLGSGGLSYEQYF

j_gene: TRBJ1-2
v_gene: TRBV2
CDR3aa: CASNPGQTLNYGYTF

j_gene: TRBJ1-6
v_gene: TRBV12-3/TRBV12-4
CDR3aa: CASQFVQTMSSPLHF

j_gene: TRBJ2-3
v_gene: TRBV27
CDR3aa: CASRAAGTGGTDTQYF

j_gene: TRBJ1-5
v_gene: TRBV7-6
CDR3aa: CASSRDRGGQPQHF

j_gene: TRBJ2-1
v_gene: TRBV12-3/TRBV12-4
CDR3aa: CASSRVNEQFF

j_gene: TRBJ1-5
v_gene: TRBV12-3/TRBV12-4
CDR3aa: CASSFFGTANNQPQHF

j_gene: TRBJ2-3
v_gene: TRBV5-5
CDR3aa: CASSFLDTQYF

j_gene: TRBJ1-1
v_gene: TRBV5-1
CDR3aa: CASSLETGVNTEAFF

j_gene: TRBJ1-1
v_gene: TRBV20-1
CDR3aa: CSGRTANTEAFF

j_gene: TRBJ1-5
v_gene: TRBV20-1
CDR3aa: CSARGVTGGGQPQHF

j_gene: TRBJ2-4
v_gene: TRBV6-1
CDR3aa: CASSPKNRADLKNIQYF

j_gene: TRBJ2-1
v_gene: TRBV9
CDR3aa: CASSASQGAREQFF

j_gene: TRBJ2-1
v_gene: TRBV5-6
CDR3aa: CASSVSGAYNEQFF

j_gene: TRBJ1-6
v_gene: TRBV7-8
CDR3aa: CASSLGGGRSPLHF

j_gene: TRBJ2-6
v_gene: TRBV12-3/TRBV12-4
CDR3aa: CASSRGGRRARSGANVLTF

j_gene: TRBJ1-5
v_gene: TRBV15
CDR3aa: CATSREGYQPQHF

j_gene: TRBJ2-5
v_gene: TRBV20-1
CDR3aa: CSAAGQPQETQYF

j_gene: TRBJ2-3
v_gene: TRBV12-3/TRBV12-4
CDR3aa: CASTSGDTQYF

j_gene: TRBJ2-7
v_gene: TRBV18
CDR3aa: CASSLLAGTYEQYF

j_gene: TRBJ2-3
v_gene: TRBV10-2
CDR3aa: CASSGAGRLRHTQYF

j_gene: TRBJ2-5
v_gene: TRBV7-9
CDR3aa: CASSISGDYQETQYF

j_gene: TRBJ1-1
v_gene: TRBV5-1
CDR3aa: CASSQTLGRTEAFF

j_gene: TRBJ2-5
v_gene: TRBV20-1
CDR3aa: CSAVPKETQYF

j_gene: TRBJ2-1
v_gene: TRBV10-2
CDR3aa: CASSERTVYNEQFF

j_gene: TRBJ1-3
v_gene: TRBV6-1
CDR3aa: CASKRDISGNSAAF

j_gene: TRBJ2-2
v_gene: TRBV5-6
CDR3aa: CASSLFSGEAGELFF

j_gene: TRBJ2-7
v_gene: TRBV5-6
CDR3aa: CASSLVGTPTYEQYF

j_gene: TRBJ2-1
v_gene: TRBV25-1
CDR3aa: CASSSYSGSRNEQFF